Below, 27 T cell receptor beta chains from the same sample are listed, as sequenced in a study of metastatic and nonmetastatic thyroid tumors. Thyroid surgery was preceded by no treatment in any patient. TCRdb re-called the PCR reads with MiXCR. The repertoire holds about 8,600 clones, with about a quarter as singletons. The sample taken for sequencing was adjacent normal tissue. All receptors come from a female donor with papillary thyroid cancer or a benign thyroid nodule (not recorded which). Some clones in this sample may be carry-over from other donors' samples.

The chain carries TRBV20-1 and TRBJ1-1; TRBD1 matches at 8 bases. CDR1 DFQATT and CDR2 SNEGSKA come from the germline V gene (reference sequence). The CDR3 contains 18 residues. Germline trimming cut 3 bases from V and 0 bases from J; bases unmatched to any gene: 15. CDR3 DNA: TGCAGTGCTAGGATTACTAAAGACAGGGGCCGTATGAACACTGAAGCTTTCTTT. As protein: CSARITKDRGRMNTEAFF.

This clone was seen a handful of times. J is TRBJ1-4 and V is TRBV12-3 or TRBV12-4; a possible D gene is TRBD1 (5 bases). The CDR3 consists of 14 residues. The V end was cut by 6 bases, the J end by 2 bases, with 10 bases between. The CDR3 sequence is CASSLRETNEKLFF. As DNA, the CDR3 is TGTGCCAGCAGCCTCAGGGAGACTAATGAAAAACTGTTTTTT.

This clone counts as large (0.1 to 1%). V usage is TRBV6-1 and J usage is TRBJ2-2; TRBD2 might be the D (6 bases). The ends were cut back, 0 bases at V and 6 bases at J, with 11 bases in the middle. The germline gives CDR1 MNHNS, CDR2 SASEGT. The CDR3 length is 15 residues. For the CDR3, the DNA is TGTGCCAGCAGTGAAGCGGCGGGATCGCCCGGGGAGCTGTTTTTT. Translation: CASSEAAGSPGELFF.

This chain uses TRBV3-1 with TRBJ2-7, with 13 bases aligning to TRBD2. CDR1 is LGHDT, CDR2 YNNKEL, per germline (reference sequence). CDR3 size: 14 residues. The J segment lost 3 bases and the V segment lost 5 bases, leaving 1 base of the junction unmatched. The CDR3: CASSRLAGGYEQYF. The CDR3 coding sequence is TGTGCCAGCAGCAGACTAGCGGGGGGCTACGAGCAGTACTTC.

Regarding this clone: The sample contains more than one DNA sequence encoding this CDR3. This chain connects TRBV9 to TRBJ1-1; D unclear. The CDR3 is 15 residues long. V lost 3 bases and J 2 bases, leaving 14 bases between the germline ends. Germline V CDR1 and CDR2: SGDLS, YYNGEE. The CDR3 spells CASSAPANPNTEAFF. Written as DNA, the CDR3 is TGTGCCAGCAGCGCTCCCGCGAACCCTAACACTGAAGCTTTCTTT.

The chain combines TRBV27 with TRBJ1-5; 12 nucleotides line up with TRBD1. With 6 bases clipped from V and 6 bases from J, the junction kept 6 bases outside the gene matches. The germline V gene encodes CDR1 MNHEY and CDR2 SMNVEV (reference sequence). This CDR3 contains 15 residues. As DNA, the CDR3 is TGTGCCAGCAGCCCCGGGACAGGGGGCGGTCAGCCCCAGCATTTT. Encoded protein: CASSPGTGGGQPQHF.

This clone is medium-sized in the sample. V usage is TRBV6-1 and J usage is TRBJ2-3; D is possibly TRBD1 (6 bases). The V and J ends lost 6 bases and 3 bases respectively, with 13 bases between them. The CDR3 is made up of 14 amino acids. CDR1 MNHNS and CDR2 SASEGT come from the germline V gene. The CDR3 nucleotides read TGTGCCAGCAGACAGGGAAGACTTACAGATACGCAGTATTTT. It specifies CASRQGRLTDTQYF.

This clone is medium-sized. The sample contains more than one DNA sequence encoding this CDR3. The V gene is TRBV20-1, the J gene TRBJ1-2; 7 nucleotides match TRBD1. V shed 4 bases and J 4 bases; nucleotides not matched to a gene: 9. Per the germline V gene, CDR1 is DFQATT and CDR2 is SNEGSKA (reference sequence). The CDR3 length is 14 residues. CDR3 loop: CSANPGAGGYGYTF. The CDR3 DNA reads as TGCAGTGCTAACCCAGGGGCAGGGGGCTATGGCTACACCTTC.

The chain has TRBV5-1 and TRBJ2-3; TRBD1 aligns across 8 bases. The CDR3 length is 16 residues. Germline V gene data show CDR1 as SGHRS and CDR2 as YFSETQ. V dropped 0 bases and J dropped 9; count of bases not matched to a gene: 12. The CDR3 DNA follows: TGCGCCAGCAGCTTGGAATTGGCAGGGGGCAGGGAAACGCAGTATTTT. This codes for CASSLELAGGRETQYF.

This clone counts as large. The J gene is TRBJ1-2, the V gene TRBV27, with 12 nucleotides matching TRBD1. Germline-derived CDR1 and CDR2 are MNHEY and SMNVEV (reference sequence). The CDR3 has 17 residues. V lost 4 bases and J lost 2; bases outside the gene matches: 8. CDR3 bases: TGTGCCAGCAGTTCGACGGGACAGGGGGCCTCCAACTATGGCTACACCTTC. Translated, it gives CASSSTGQGASNYGYTF.

This clone has a handful of counts. The rearrangement joins TRBV9 to TRBJ2-7, with unresolved D. This CDR3 spans 15 amino acids. The V and J ends lost 0 bases and 5 bases respectively, with 15 bases between them. Germline-derived CDR1 and CDR2 are SGDLS and YYNGEE. CDR3 amino acids: CASSVDFREMDEQYF. CDR3 nucleotides: TGTGCCAGCAGCGTAGATTTCCGTGAAATGGACGAGCAGTACTTC.

Judged by abundance, this clone is medium-sized (0.01 to 0.1%). V and J are TRBV10-3 and TRBJ1-1, with 9 bases identical to TRBD1. The CDR3 sequence is 15 residues long. Looked up from germline, CDR1 is ENHRY and CDR2 is SYGVKD. V was pared by 9 bases and J by 1 base, with 9 bases of the junction left unmatched. The CDR3, as DNA: TGTGCCATGAATAATCCGGGACAGGGGAACACTGAAGCTTTCTTT. Amino acids: CAMNNPGQGNTEAFF.

This clone qualifies as medium-sized. J is TRBJ1-1 and V is TRBV5-1; no definite D call. V shed 0 bases and J shed 0 bases, with 9 bases lying between them. The germline CDR1 and CDR2 sequences are SGHRS and YFSETQ. The CDR3 totals 15 residues. The CDR3 loop is CASSLGQGVNTEAFF. The CDR3 nucleotides read TGCGCCAGCAGCTTGGGACAAGGAGTGAACACTGAAGCTTTCTTT.

This clone was recorded many times. A clone one base away is much larger, so this may be a read error. V usage is TRBV5-1 and J usage is TRBJ1-4; D perhaps matches TRBD1 (5 bases). V lost 5 bases and J lost 0, with 11 bases in between. The germline gives CDR1 SGHRS, CDR2 YFSETQ. The CDR3 is made up of 15 amino acids. In DNA, the CDR3 is TGCGCCAGCAGGGAGGCGACAGCAACTAATGAAAAACTGTTTTTT. Its translation: CASREATATNEKLFF.

The rearrangement joins TRBV5-1 to TRBJ2-1; 8 bases fit TRBD1. V gave up 0 bases and J gave up 10 bases; unmatched junction bases: 18. The CDR3 consists of 18 residues. CDR1 is SGHRS and CDR2 is YFSETQ in the germline V gene. CDR3: CASSLAGFVGQGGNEQFF. Written as DNA, the CDR3 is TGCGCCAGCAGCTTGGCGGGGTTCGTTGGACAGGGTGGCAACGAGCAGTTCTTC.

By sample fraction, this clone is medium-sized. The gene calls are TRBV2 and TRBJ1-1; D unresolved. V was cut by 5 bases and J by 4 bases, with 5 bases left in between. CDR1 is SNHLY, CDR2 FYNNEI, per germline. There are 11 residues in the CDR3. CDR3 bases: TGTGCCAGCAGTTCGTTCACTGAAGCTTTCTTT. Its protein is CASSSFTEAFF. Supplemented by reference TRBV2 and TRBJ1-1, the full variable domain reads EPEVTQTPSHQVTQMGQEVILRCVPISNHLYFYWYRQILGQKVEFLVSFYNNEISEKSEIFDDQFSVERPDGSNFTLKIRSTKLEDSAMYFCASSSFTEAFFGQGTRLTVV.

This clone turned up a few times. A read error is possible here, since a much larger clone lies one base away. This chain links TRBV6-1 with TRBJ1-1; D ambiguous. The CDR3 runs to 15 residues. CDR1 is MNHNS, CDR2 SASEGT, per germline. The CDR3 loop is CASSRTGVFPGESFF. In nucleotides, the CDR3 is TGTGCCAGCAGTCGGACGGGTGTGTTCCCAGGTGAATCTTTCTTT.

This clone was recorded a few times. The chain combines TRBV6-6 with TRBJ1-6; 9 bases are shared with TRBD1. This CDR3 is 15 amino acids long. V lost 0 bases to trimming and J lost 7 bases; unmatched junction nucleotides: 1. Germline CDR1 MNHNY, CDR2 SVGAGI (reference sequence). CDR3 sequence (DNA): TGTGCCAGCAGTTACTCGGGACAGGGAAATTCACCCCTCCACTTT. This gives the protein CASSYSGQGNSPLHF.

The V gene is TRBV5-8, the J gene TRBJ2-7; TRBD1 aligns across 7 bases. After removal of 1 base from V and 3 bases from J, the junction contained 10 bases not matched to a gene. Germline assignment: CDR1 SGHTS and CDR2 YDEGEE. The CDR3 totals 16 residues. Here the CDR3 reads CASSLYRGIHYYEQYF. For the CDR3, the DNA is TGTGCCAGCAGCTTGTACAGGGGAATTCACTACTACGAGCAGTACTTC. The full variable domain, rest sourced from reference TRBV5-8 and TRBJ2-7, is EAGVTQSPTHLIKTRGQQATLRCSPISGHTSVYWYQQALGLGLQFLLWYDEGEERNRGNFPPRFSGRQFPNYSSELNVNALELEDSALYLCASSLYRGIHYYEQYFGPGTRLTVT.

The sample holds a few counts of this clone. V gene TRBV12-3 or TRBV12-4 combines with J gene TRBJ2-7, with 7 bases fitting TRBD2. This CDR3 contains 14 residues. The junction had 6 bases not matched to a gene; V was cut back by 3 bases and J by 4 bases. The CDR3 loop is CASSFGLGGYEQYF. Written as DNA, the CDR3 is TGTGCCAGCAGTTTTGGGCTGGGGGGGTACGAGCAGTACTTC.

This clone was seen repeatedly, ten times or more. The rearrangement joins TRBV30 to TRBJ2-2; TRBD2 agrees at 13 bases. This CDR3 is 15 amino acids long. CDR1 is GTSNPN and CDR2 is SVGIG in the germline V gene (reference sequence). V shed 0 bases and J 6 bases; nucleotides not matched to a gene: 1. CDR3 DNA sequence: TGTGCCTGGAGTGTACTAGCGGGAGGGCCCGGGGAGCTGTTTTTT. The encoded protein is CAWSVLAGGPGELFF.

This chain uses TRBV27 with TRBJ2-5; 7 bases fit TRBD2. This CDR3 is built from 15 residues. The V gene's germline CDR1 is MNHEY and CDR2 SMNVEV (reference sequence). Losses at the gene ends were 6 bases for V and 2 bases for J; bases not matched to a gene: 9. The CDR3: CASSISSGRQETQYF. CDR3 nucleotide sequence: TGTGCCAGCAGCATCTCTTCCGGGAGGCAAGAGACCCAGTACTTC.

This clone is medium-sized (0.01 to 0.1%) within its sample. This chain joins TRBV11-2 and TRBJ2-7; D not resolved. The V end lost 1 base, the J end lost 4 bases, and 11 bases lay between the germline ends. The CDR3 has 14 amino acids. Germline V CDR1 and CDR2: SGHAT, FQNNGV. The CDR3 is CASSLADSAYEQYF. Written as DNA, the CDR3 is TGTGCCAGCAGCTTAGCCGACTCTGCATACGAGCAGTACTTC.

This clone was counted only a few times. This chain links TRBV28 with TRBJ1-2, with a possible D match to TRBD1 (6 bases). This CDR3 spans 13 amino acids. The V gene's germline CDR1 is MDHEN and CDR2 SYDVKM. Trimming left V 6 bases short and J 7 bases short, with 15 bases between. The CDR3 loop is CASSVTGISGYTF. The CDR3 coding sequence is TGTGCCAGCAGCGTTACAGGGATCTCTGGCTACACCTTC.

This clone is medium-sized within its sample. The rearrangement links TRBV28 to TRBJ2-7; possible D gene TRBD1, 5 bases. V was clipped by 7 bases and J by 7 bases, with 20 bases between them. From germline, CDR1 is MDHEN and CDR2 SYDVKM. This CDR3 has 14 residues. Written as DNA, the CDR3 is TGTGCCAGCACCCTCCAGGGCACTGTTCGTGAGCAGTACTTC. This gives the protein CASTLQGTVREQYF.

This clone is labeled as medium-sized. J is TRBJ1-5 and V is TRBV6-1; 7 bases are shared with TRBD1. Germline V CDR1 and CDR2: MNHNS, SASEGT. The CDR3 totals 15 residues. V dropped 5 bases and J dropped 4; count of bases not matched to a gene: 8. In nucleotides, the CDR3 is TGTGCCAGCAGTCGAGGGACAGAGTTAAATCAGCCCCAGCATTTT. Translating gives CASSRGTELNQPQHF.

This clone was counted at least ten times. This chain connects TRBV28 to TRBJ2-3; no reliable D call. The germline V gene has CDR1 MDHEN and CDR2 SYDVKM. The V end was cut by 2 bases, the J end by 4 bases, with 10 bases between. The CDR3 loop spans 14 amino acids. CDR3 sequence reads: CASSLERVADTQYF. CDR3 sequence (DNA): TGTGCCAGCAGTTTAGAAAGGGTAGCAGATACGCAGTATTTT. Drawing the rest from reference TRBV28 and TRBJ2-3, the complete variable domain is DVKVTQSSRYLVKRTGEKVFLECVQDMDHENMFWYRQDPGLGLRLIYFSYDVKMKEKGDIPEGYSVSREKKERFSLILESASTNQTSMYLCASSLERVADTQYFGPGTRLTVL.